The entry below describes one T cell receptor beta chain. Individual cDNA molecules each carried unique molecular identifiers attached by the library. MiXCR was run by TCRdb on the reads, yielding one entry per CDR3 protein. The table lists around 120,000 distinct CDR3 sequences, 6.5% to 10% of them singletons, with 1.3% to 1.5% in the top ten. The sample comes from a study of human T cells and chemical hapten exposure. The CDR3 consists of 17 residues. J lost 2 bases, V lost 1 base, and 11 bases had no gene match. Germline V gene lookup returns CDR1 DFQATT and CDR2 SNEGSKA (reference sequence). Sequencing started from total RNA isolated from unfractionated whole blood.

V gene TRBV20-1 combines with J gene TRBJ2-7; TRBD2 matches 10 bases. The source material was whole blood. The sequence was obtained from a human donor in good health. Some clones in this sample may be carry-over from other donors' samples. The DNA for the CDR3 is TGCAGTGCTAGAGCCGTCGCTAGCGGGAGTGGTACCTACGAGCAGTACTTC. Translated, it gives CSARAVASGSGTYEQYF.